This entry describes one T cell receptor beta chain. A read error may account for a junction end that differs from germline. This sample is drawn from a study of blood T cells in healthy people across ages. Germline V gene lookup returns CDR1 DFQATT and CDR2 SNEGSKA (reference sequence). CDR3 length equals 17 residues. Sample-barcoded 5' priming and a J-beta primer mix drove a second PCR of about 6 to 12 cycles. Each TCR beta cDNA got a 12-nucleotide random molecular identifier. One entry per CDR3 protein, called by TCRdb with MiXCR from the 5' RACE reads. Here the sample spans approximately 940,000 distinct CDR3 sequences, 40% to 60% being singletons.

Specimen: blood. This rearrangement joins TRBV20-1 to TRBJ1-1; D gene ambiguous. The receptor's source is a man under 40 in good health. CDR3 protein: CSVRDLTRVQSSTEAFF. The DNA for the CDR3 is TGCAGTGTTAGAGATTTAACGAGGGTACAGTCGTCCACTGAAGCTTTCTTT.